The source of this T cell receptor (beta chain) is a study of early T cells in non-severe SARS-CoV-2 infection (dated by TCRdb to the early 2020s). The study in broad terms: TCR sequencing used bulk RNA from unsorted whole blood, so alpha and beta chains could not be paired.

The receptor library was made with 5' RACE. Sequenced using a NextSeq 500. The TCR library protocol attached unique molecular identifiers to individual cDNA molecules to correct for sequencing error and PCR bias. TCR alpha and beta chains were both sequenced, and the abundances of alpha and beta sequences in each sample were closely correlated with each other. The paper's data handling went like this. Decombinator V4 was used to annotate the V gene, J gene and CDR3 of the TCR sequences. Expanded TCRs were defined as changing significantly between any two time points under a Poisson model with p below 0.0001. TCR abundances were normalised to the total number of TCRs sequenced per sample and were expressed as counts per million. VDJdb, accessed on 1 November 2021, was searched for TCRs annotated for CMV, EBV and SARS-CoV-2, and TCRs annotated for more than one antigen were excluded. TCRdb handled the public reads itself, with Q25 trimming in fastp and clone calling in MiXCR, and kept productive beta chains. When rows share a CDR3 protein, they turn into one entry using the most common DNA and genes. The V and J calls come from TCRdb's annotation, not from the publication. The sample records tens of thousands of distinct CDR3 sequences, over 10% of which are singletons. The biggest ten clones account for approximately 2.4% of the sample.

A case-control design nested within a healthcare worker cohort in London, UK, was used, with weekly nasopharyngeal swab PCR tests and blood sampling performed. Healthcare workers were recruited during the week of the UK lockdown, between 23 and 31 March 2020, and followed weekly for up to 16 weeks. Overall study results and their limits: VDJdb matching was skewed toward anti-spike CD8 responses and likely underestimated virus-specific expansions, missing private and CD4 specificities.

This clonotype came up a few times. The antigen it binds to is not known. Base qualities are not recorded, but no much larger clone differs from it by a single base. The sequence was collected from an adult who was a healthcare worker with PCR-confirmed SARS-CoV-2 infection or an uninfected control (not recorded which). Input material: whole blood.

The CDR3 corresponds to CSVGQDSYEQYF. The nucleotides are TGCAGCGTCGGACAGGACTCCTACGAGCAGTACTTC. The chain joins TRBV29-1 to TRBJ2-7, with 7 central nucleotides matching TRBD1. According to the germline V gene, CDR1 reads SQVTM and CDR2 reads ANQGSEA. The CDR3, from cysteine to phenylalanine, totals 12 residues. Here the CDR3 DNA is all that survives: 36 bases in frame from base 1. Trimming leaves V shorter by 6 bases and J shorter by 0 bases, with the junction holding 2 bases beyond the gene matches.